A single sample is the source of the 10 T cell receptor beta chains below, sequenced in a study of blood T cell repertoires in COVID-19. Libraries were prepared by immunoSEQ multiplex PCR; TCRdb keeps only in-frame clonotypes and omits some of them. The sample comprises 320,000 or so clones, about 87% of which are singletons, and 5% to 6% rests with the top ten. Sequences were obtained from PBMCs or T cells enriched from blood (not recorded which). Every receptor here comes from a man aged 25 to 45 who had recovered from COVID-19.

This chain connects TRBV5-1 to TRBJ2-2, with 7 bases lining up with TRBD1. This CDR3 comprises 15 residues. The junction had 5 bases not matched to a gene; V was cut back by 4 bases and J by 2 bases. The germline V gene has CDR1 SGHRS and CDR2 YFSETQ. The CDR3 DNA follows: TGCGCCAGCAGCAAAGGGACAGTCAACACCGGGGAGCTGTTTTTT. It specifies CASSKGTVNTGELFF.

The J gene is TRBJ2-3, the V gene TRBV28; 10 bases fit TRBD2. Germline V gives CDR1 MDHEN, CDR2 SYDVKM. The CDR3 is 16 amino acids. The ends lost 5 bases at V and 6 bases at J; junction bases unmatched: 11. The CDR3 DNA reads TGTGCCAGCAGTCGCATAGCGGGGGGCTCCGCGGATACGCAGTATTTT. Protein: CASSRIAGGSADTQYF.

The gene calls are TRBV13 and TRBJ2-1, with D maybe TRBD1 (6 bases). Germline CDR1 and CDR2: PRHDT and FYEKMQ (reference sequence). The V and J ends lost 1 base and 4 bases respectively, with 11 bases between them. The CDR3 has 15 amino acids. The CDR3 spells CASSLVGRGYNEQFF. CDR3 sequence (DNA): TGTGCCAGCAGCTTAGTGGGAAGGGGGTACAATGAGCAGTTCTTC. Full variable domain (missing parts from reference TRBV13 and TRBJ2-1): AAGVIQSPRHLIKEKRETATLKCYPIPRHDTVYWYQQGPGQDPQFLISFYEKMQSDKGSIPDRFSAQQFSDYHSELNMSSLELGDSALYFCASSLVGRGYNEQFFGPGTRLTVL.

CDR3 sequence: CASSPQLWGSSPLHF. The CDR3 DNA reads TGTGCCAGCAGCCCCCAACTTTGGGGCTCTTCACCCCTCCACTTT. V usage is TRBV7-9 and J usage is TRBJ1-6, with a weak D call TRBD1 (5 bases). V lost 5 bases, J lost 9 bases, and 17 bases lay in between. CDR1 is SEHNR, CDR2 FQNEAQ, per germline (reference sequence). CDR3 size: 15 residues.

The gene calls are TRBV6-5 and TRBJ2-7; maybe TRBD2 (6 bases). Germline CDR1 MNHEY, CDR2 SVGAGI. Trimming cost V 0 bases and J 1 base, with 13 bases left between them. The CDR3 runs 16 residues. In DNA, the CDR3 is TGTGCCAGCAGTTACTCCTACGGGGGTGCTTCCTACGAGCAGTACTTC. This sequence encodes CASSYSYGGASYEQYF.

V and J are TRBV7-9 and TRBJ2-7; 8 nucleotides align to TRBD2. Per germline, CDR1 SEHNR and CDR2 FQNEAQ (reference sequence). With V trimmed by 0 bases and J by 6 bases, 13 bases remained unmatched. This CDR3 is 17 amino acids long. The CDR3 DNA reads TGTGCCAGCAGCTTAGCAGGAGGGAGCGGGGGTAGTCTCGAGCAGTACTTC. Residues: CASSLAGGSGGSLEQYF.

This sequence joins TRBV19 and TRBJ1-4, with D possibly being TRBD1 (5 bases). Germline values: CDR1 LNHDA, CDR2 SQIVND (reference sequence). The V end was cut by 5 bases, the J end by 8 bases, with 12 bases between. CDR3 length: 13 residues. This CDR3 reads CASSDSMGEKLFF. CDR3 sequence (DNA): TGTGCCAGTAGTGACAGCATGGGCGAAAAACTGTTTTTT. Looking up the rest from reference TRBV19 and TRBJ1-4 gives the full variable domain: DGGITQSPKYLFRKEGQNVTLSCEQNLNHDAMYWYRQDPGQGLRLIYYSQIVNDFQKGDIAEGYSVSREKKESFPLTVTSAQKNPTAFYLCASSDSMGEKLFFGSGTQLSVL.

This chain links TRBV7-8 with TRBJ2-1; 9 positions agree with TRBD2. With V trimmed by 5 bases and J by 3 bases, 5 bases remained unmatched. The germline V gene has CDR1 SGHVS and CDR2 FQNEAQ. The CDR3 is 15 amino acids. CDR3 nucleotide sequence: TGTGCCAGCAGCCAAGGGACTAGCTTCTACAATGAGCAGTTCTTC. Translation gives CASSQGTSFYNEQFF.

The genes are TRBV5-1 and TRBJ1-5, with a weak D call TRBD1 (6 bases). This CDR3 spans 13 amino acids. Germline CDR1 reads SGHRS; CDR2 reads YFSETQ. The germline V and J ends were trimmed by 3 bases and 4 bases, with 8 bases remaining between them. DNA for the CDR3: TGCGCCAGCAGCTCGCAGGGGAATCAGCCCCAGCATTTT. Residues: CASSSQGNQPQHF.

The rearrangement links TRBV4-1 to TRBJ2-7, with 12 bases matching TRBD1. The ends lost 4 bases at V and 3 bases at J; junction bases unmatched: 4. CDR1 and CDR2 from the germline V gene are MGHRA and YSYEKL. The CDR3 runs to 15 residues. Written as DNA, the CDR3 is TGCGCCAGCAGCCCCGGGACAGGGGGCCACTACGAGCAGTACTTC. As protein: CASSPGTGGHYEQYF.